These T cell receptor beta chains were read from a single sample in a study of blood T cell repertoires in COVID-19. TCRdb keeps only in-frame clones here, not all; method: immunoSEQ multiplex PCR. The data contain about 220,000 clones, roughly nine tenths of them singletons. What was sequenced was PBMCs or T cells enriched from blood (not recorded which). These receptor sequences come from a woman between 18 and 30 years old in a cohort exposed to, infected with or recovered from COVID-19 (not recorded which). The CDR3 runs from the conserved cysteine through the conserved F or W. D genes are given only for firm matches. Rows may omit the clone size; those that give it use once, few, many or a size class.

V gene	clone size	D gene	J gene	CDR3 protein	CDR3 DNA
TRBV11-2	NA	TRBD1	TRBJ1-3	CASSFTGDTGNTIYF	TGTGCCAGCAGCTTTACAGGGGACACTGGAAACACCATATATTTT
TRBV7-8	NA	TRBD1	TRBJ1-3	CASSPILTGGSGNTIYF	TGTGCCAGCAGCCCGATCCTGACAGGGGGCTCTGGAAACACCATATATTTT
TRBV6-1	few	NA	TRBJ2-3	CASSEGRGDTQYF	TGTGCCAGCAGTGAAGGGAGGGGAGATACGCAGTATTTT
TRBV4-2	NA	NA	TRBJ1-4	CASSHTDAGEKLFF	TGTGCCAGCAGCCACACGGATGCAGGGGAAAAACTGTTTTTT
TRBV27	NA	NA	TRBJ1-6	CASSLSAGGNSPLHF	TGTGCCAGCAGTTTATCGGCAGGAGGCAATTCACCCCTCCACTTT
TRBV6-5	few	NA	TRBJ2-1	CASSYTEGDEQFF	TGTGCCAGCAGTTACACTGAGGGGGATGAGCAGTTCTTC
TRBV29-1	NA	NA	TRBJ1-1	CSVRYRQGEAFF	TGCAGCGTGCGGTACCGGCAGGGTGAAGCTTTCTTT
TRBV19	NA	TRBD1	TRBJ1-1	CASSTRYRGIEAFF	TGTGCCAGTAGTACCCGATACAGGGGGATAGAAGCTTTCTTT
TRBV9	NA	NA	TRBJ2-5	CASSDPTTGSYETQYF	TGTGCCAGCAGCGACCCCACAACAGGGAGCTACGAGACCCAGTACTTC
TRBV27	NA	NA	TRBJ1-2	CASSSGQSVYGYTF	TGTGCCAGCAGTTCCGGACAGTCCGTTTATGGCTACACCTTC
TRBV3-1/TRBV3-2	NA	TRBD2	TRBJ2-5	CASSPKTSPGLAQYF	TGTGCCAGCAGCCCCAAGACTAGCCCAGGATTAGCCCAGTACTTC
TRBV5-1	NA	TRBD1	TRBJ2-7	CASSLQGIGEQYF	TGCGCCAGCAGCTTACAGGGGATTGGCGAGCAGTACTTC
TRBV7-8	NA	NA	TRBJ1-1	CASSLGYREEAFF	TGTGCCAGCAGCTTAGGGTACAGGGAAGAAGCTTTCTTT
TRBV5-5	NA	TRBD1	TRBJ2-5	CASSGGQGVQETQYF	TGTGCCAGCAGCGGGGGACAGGGGGTCCAAGAGACCCAGTACTTC
TRBV9	NA	TRBD1	TRBJ2-3	CASGTGAVTDTQYF	TGTGCCAGCGGGACAGGGGCCGTCACAGATACGCAGTATTTT
TRBV5-1	NA	TRBD2	TRBJ2-1	CASSISGSGSYNEQFF	TGCGCCAGCAGCATTAGCGGGAGCGGGTCCTACAATGAGCAGTTCTTC
TRBV6-4	NA	NA	TRBJ1-1	CASSRGPAYTEAFF	TGTGCCAGCTCCAGGGGCCCTGCTTACACTGAAGCTTTCTTT
TRBV6-1	NA	NA	TRBJ2-1	CASSEVQGTYNEQFF	TGTGCCAGCAGTGAGGTACAGGGCACCTACAATGAGCAGTTCTTC
TRBV11-3	NA	TRBD2	TRBJ2-2	CASSQGLAGNTGELFF	TGTGCCAGCAGCCAAGGACTAGCGGGAAATACCGGGGAGCTGTTTTTT
TRBV29-1	once	NA	TRBJ1-1	CSAKPRRVMNTEAFF	TGCAGCGCCAAGCCGCGTCGGGTTATGAACACTGAAGCTTTCTTT
TRBV5-1	NA	NA	TRBJ2-5	CASSLEGGIRETQYF	TGCGCCAGCAGCTTGGAGGGGGGGATAAGGGAGACCCAGTACTTC
TRBV27	NA	NA	TRBJ1-5	CASSLQGSNQPQHF	TGTGCCAGCAGTTTACAGGGGAGCAATCAGCCCCAGCATTTT
TRBV4-1	NA	TRBD1	TRBJ1-3	CASSQDGTGRNTIYF	TGCGCCAGCAGCCAAGACGGGACAGGGAGAAACACCATATATTTT
TRBV6-5	NA	TRBD1	TRBJ1-1	CASSYSEGQRNTEAFF	TGTGCCAGCAGTTACTCGGAGGGACAGCGGAACACTGAAGCTTTCTTT
TRBV13	NA	TRBD2	TRBJ2-1	CASSSPTSGAGNEQFF	TGTGCCAGCAGCTCTCCGACTAGCGGGGCCGGGAATGAGCAGTTCTTC
TRBV5-1	NA	TRBD2	TRBJ2-1	CASSAGTNNNEQFF	TGCGCCAGCAGCGCCGGGACTAACAACAATGAGCAGTTCTTC
TRBV7-9	NA	NA	TRBJ1-6	CASSPPAGQSPLHF	TGTGCCAGCAGCCCCCCCGCAGGACAATCACCCCTCCACTTT
TRBV7-9	NA	NA	TRBJ1-3	CASSVGGPYSGNTIYF	TGTGCCAGCAGCGTCGGAGGCCCCTACTCTGGAAACACCATATATTTT
TRBV18	NA	TRBD1	TRBJ1-5	CASSSTGFNQPQHF	TGTGCCAGCTCGTCGACAGGGTTCAATCAGCCCCAGCATTTT
TRBV7-2	NA	TRBD2	TRBJ2-7	CASRRGGGTILFPPYEQYF	TGTGCCAGCAGACGCGGGGGGGGGACAATTCTGTTCCCTCCGTACGAGCAGTACTTC